This T cell receptor beta chain comes out of a study of T cell responses to AZD1222 COVID-19 vaccine. Study summary: Second-dose schedules of about 4 or about 12 weeks were combined. Study outcomes and limitations: Of spike-specific TCRs, nearly half reportedly target regions left unmutated in variants. Donors skewed white British and female; clonal diversity was possibly underestimated.

This CDR3 has 15 residues. Germline CDR1 MNHEY, CDR2 SMNVEV (reference sequence). V was pared by 5 bases and J by 10 bases, with 18 bases between. Details on this clone: Its cognate antigen is unknown.

Only in-frame clones appear in the TCRdb table, and some are missing; sequencing was by immunoSEQ multiplex PCR. The table has approximately 120,000 clones, about 89% seen once. The sequenced sample was peripheral blood, obtained on day 0 of AZD1222 vaccination. The genes are TRBV27 and TRBJ1-6; D is ambiguous. The receptor comes from an adult in good health. The DNA of the CDR3 is TGTGCCAGCAGTATTCATCGGGGAGACGAGTCACCCCTCCACTTT. It yields the protein CASSIHRGDESPLHF.